One and the same sample provided the 17 T cell receptor beta chains below, sequenced in a study of blood T cells in healthy people across ages. Using a J-beta primer mix together with a sample-barcoded 5' primer, a second PCR was run for about 7 to 12 cycles. TCRdb called the 5' RACE reads again in MiXCR, with one record for every CDR3 protein. The sample contains some 700,000 distinct CDR3 sequences, about a fifth of which appear only once. Sequencing input: blood. The receptors were gathered from a man between 70 and 80 years old in good health.

This clonotype was counted between two and nine times. The chain is built from TRBV3-1 and TRBJ1-2, with no clear D. The V end lost 0 bases, the J end lost 5 bases, and 10 bases lay between the germline ends. The CDR3 totals 14 residues. CDR1 LGHDT and CDR2 YNNKEL come from the germline V gene (reference sequence). This chain's CDR3 is CASSQDSAAYGYTF. As DNA, the CDR3 is TGTGCCAGCAGCCAAGATTCGGCAGCTTATGGCTACACCTTC.

The rearrangement joins TRBV20-1 to TRBJ2-7; 12 bases line up with TRBD1. The ends lost 6 bases at V and 1 base at J; junction bases unmatched: 13. The CDR3 loop spans 17 amino acids. Germline V gives CDR1 DFQATT, CDR2 SNEGSKA (reference sequence). The CDR3 DNA reads as TGCAGTGCCACGGGACAGGGGGCTGTATTAAGTTCCTACGAGCAGTACTTC. Its protein is CSATGQGAVLSSYEQYF.

This clonotype was counted a few times. The V gene is TRBV7-6, the J gene TRBJ2-3; TRBD1 matches at 12 bases. The germline CDR1 and CDR2 sequences are SGHVS and FNYEAQ. Trimming at V came to 1 base and at J to 4 bases, leaving 6 bases not matched to a gene. The CDR3 is 17 amino acids. This chain's CDR3 is CASSLDYGTGGADTQYF. The DNA of the CDR3 is TGTGCCAGCAGCTTAGACTACGGGACAGGGGGCGCAGATACGCAGTATTTT.

This clonotype was detected a few times. The V gene is TRBV18, the J gene TRBJ2-7; maybe TRBD1 (7 bases). The V end was cut by 3 bases, the J end by 9 bases, with 21 bases between. From germline, CDR1 is KGHSH and CDR2 LQKENI. This CDR3 spans 15 amino acids. Written as DNA, the CDR3 is TGTGCCAGCTCACCGCGGGACAGCTCCAAAAGTGGGCAGTACTTC. Translating it yields CASSPRDSSKSGQYF. The variable domain in full, completed from reference TRBV18 and TRBJ2-7, reads NAGVMQNPRHLVRRRGQEARLRCSPMKGHSHVYWYRQLPEEGLKFMVYLQKENIIDESGMPKERFSAEFPKEGPSILRIQQVVRGDSAAYFCASSPRDSSKSGQYFGPGTRLTVT.

V is TRBV7-2 and J is TRBJ2-5; unclear D gene. The germline V gene encodes CDR1 SGHTA and CDR2 FQGNSA. Trimming pared 6 bases from V and 1 base from J, leaving 12 bases between. The CDR3 has 14 residues. CDR3 residues: CASSRTALQETQYF. In DNA form, the CDR3 reads TGTGCCAGCAGTCGTACTGCACTCCAAGAGACCCAGTACTTC.

The rearrangement joins TRBV4-1 to TRBJ1-2; the match to TRBD1 covers 7 bases. CDR3 length equals 14 residues. Germline CDR1 reads MGHRA; CDR2 reads YSYEKL. J lost 3 bases, V lost 4 bases, and 5 bases had no gene match. The CDR3 DNA reads TGCGCCAGCAGCCCGGGACAGCTCCACTATGGCTACACCTTC. Its protein is CASSPGQLHYGYTF.

With respect to this clonotype: The junction departs from germline at one end; a sequencing error may be responsible. The chain links TRBV3-1 to TRBJ1-3; TRBD1 agrees at 7 bases. Germline CDR1 reads LGHDT; CDR2 reads YNNKEL (reference sequence). The CDR3 length is 16 residues. CDR3 sequence: CASSRRQGPSGSTIYF. The CDR3 DNA sequence: TGTGCCAGCAGCCGAAGACAGGGACCGTCTGGAAGCACCATATATTTT. The full variable domain, with the rest looked up from reference TRBV3-1 and TRBJ1-3, is DTAVSQTPKYLVTQMGNDKSIKCEQNLGHDTMYWYKQDSKKFLKIMFSYNNKELIINETVPNRFSPKSPDKAHLNLHINSLELGDSAVYFCASSRRQGPSGSTIYFGEGSWLTVV.

The chain has TRBV20-1 and TRBJ2-3; 7 bases map to TRBD1. The V gene end was trimmed by 6 bases and the J gene end by 3 bases; junction bases not matched to a gene: 12. CDR1 and CDR2 (germline): DFQATT, SNEGSKA (reference sequence). The CDR3 loop spans 15 amino acids. In DNA, the CDR3 is TGCAGTGCAGGGACAACAGGGGCAACGACAGATACGCAGTATTTT. Translation: CSAGTTGATTDTQYF.

V gene TRBV12-3 or TRBV12-4 combines with J gene TRBJ2-4; TRBD2 agrees at 7 bases. V lost 6 bases, J lost 6 bases, and 11 bases stayed unmatched. The CDR3 runs to 15 residues. CDR3 nucleotides: TGTGCCAGCAGGGGTCTGGCGGGGGTTATAAACATTCAGTACTTC. Translation gives CASRGLAGVINIQYF.

This clonotype has a handful of counts. The chain couples TRBV27 to TRBJ1-6, with D hard to call. Germline V CDR1 and CDR2: MNHEY, SMNVEV (reference sequence). Trimming stripped 6 bases from V and 7 bases from J, with 13 bases between. The CDR3 extends over 14 amino acids. The CDR3 sequence is CASRTLTENSPLHF. As DNA, the CDR3 is TGTGCCAGCAGAACTTTGACGGAGAATTCACCCCTCCACTTT.

Concerning this clonotype: As the CDR3 is not closed by the conserved phenylalanine or tryptophan, this likely results from a read error. This chain uses TRBV12-3 or TRBV12-4 with TRBJ2-4, with 7 nucleotides matching TRBD1. The V and J ends lost 3 bases and 3 bases, in that order; junction bases with no gene match: 2. This CDR3 contains 14 residues. This CDR3 is CASSFGDSKNIQYS. CDR3 nucleotides: TGTGCCAGCAGTTTTGGGGACAGCAAAAACATTCAGTACTCC.

The genes are TRBV20-1 and TRBJ2-1; D gene unclear. The V and J ends lost 6 bases and 0 bases respectively, with 9 bases between them. The CDR3 is 13 residues long. Germline CDR1 is DFQATT and CDR2 is SNEGSKA (reference sequence). The CDR3 bases are TGCAGTGCCCTCAGGAGCTCCTACAATGAGCAGTTCTTC. This translates into CSALRSSYNEQFF.

This clonotype occurred a few times. The chain joins TRBV6-2 or TRBV6-3 to TRBJ1-4; unclear D gene. Trimming left V 0 bases short and J 8 bases short, with 16 bases between. The CDR3 is 16 amino acids. In germline, CDR1 is MNHEY, CDR2 SVGEGT. This CDR3 reads CASSYSGGRKGEKLFF. Written as DNA, the CDR3 is TGTGCCAGCAGTTACTCAGGAGGACGGAAAGGGGAAAAACTGTTTTTT.

This clonotype was counted at least ten times. J is TRBJ2-3 and V is TRBV20-1, with D unclear. This CDR3 region has 11 residues. Germline V lookup: CDR1 DFQATT, CDR2 SNEGSKA (reference sequence). V dropped 3 bases and J dropped 7 bases, with 8 bases sitting between them. CDR3 amino acids: CSASYRNTQYF. CDR3 nucleotide sequence: TGCAGTGCTAGTTACCGCAATACGCAGTATTTT.

This clonotype has more than one count but fewer than ten. The J gene is TRBJ2-1, the V gene TRBV5-1, with D possibly TRBD2 on 6 matching bases. This CDR3 region has 14 residues. The V gene lost 7 bases and the J gene lost 9 bases, with 20 bases spanning the gap. From germline, CDR1 is SGHRS and CDR2 YFSETQ. The CDR3: CASEGTDNGGEQFF. The CDR3 DNA sequence: TGCGCCAGCGAGGGGACTGATAACGGGGGTGAGCAGTTCTTC.

This chain links TRBV6-6 with TRBJ1-1; D is unclear. Germline V gives CDR1 MNHNY, CDR2 SVGAGI (reference sequence). V lost 10 bases to trimming and J lost 1 base, with 13 bases between them. The CDR3 contains 13 residues. The CDR3, as DNA: TGTGCCACGTCCTGGGGAGCGAACACTGAAGCTTTCTTT. Residues: CATSWGANTEAFF.

The rearrangement uses TRBV20-1 and TRBJ2-1, with 9 positions matching TRBD1. Germline CDR1 DFQATT, CDR2 SNEGSKA (reference sequence). The CDR3 is 13 amino acids. The CDR3 DNA reads as TGCAGGCAACAGGGGGCCTCCTACAATGAGCAGTTCTTC. Encoded protein: CRQQGASYNEQFF.